These 20 T cell receptor beta chains were all obtained from the same sample, sequenced in a study of breast tumors, draining lymph nodes, adjacent tissues. The lymph nodes were axillary draining lymph nodes from breast cancer patients. Via MiXCR, TCRdb re-called the multiplex PCR reads, giving one row per CDR3 protein. The sample records under 150,000 distinct CDR3 sequences, approximately 22% being singletons. Material for sequencing was axillary lymph node tissue. The source of these receptors is a female donor with breast cancer. Some clones in this sample may be carry-over from other donors' samples.

In its sample, this clonotype was seen many times. This chain joins TRBV19 and TRBJ2-3; D is unresolved. Germline lookup yields CDR1 LNHDA and CDR2 SQIVND (reference sequence). This CDR3 is built from 13 residues. V was cut by 5 bases and J by 5 bases, with 11 bases left in between. The CDR3 nucleotides read TGTGCCAGTAGTTTCATGAAAGGAGATACGCAGTATTTT. This sequence encodes CASSFMKGDTQYF.

Notes on this clonotype: This could be a read error, since a much larger clone is one nucleotide away. The V gene is TRBV5-4, the J gene TRBJ1-4, with 9 bases that match TRBD1. There are 15 residues in the CDR3. Germline loops: CDR1 SGHNT, CDR2 YYREEE (reference sequence). The CDR3 nucleotides read TGTGCCCGCAGCTCGCCACAGGGGGCAAAAGAAAAACTGTTTTTT. Translated: CARSSPQGAKEKLFF.

The chain employs TRBV20-1 and TRBJ1-5; the D is unclear. Germline V gives CDR1 DFQATT, CDR2 SNEGSKA (reference sequence). This CDR3 comprises 16 residues. V lost 8 bases and J 9 bases, leaving 29 bases between the germline ends. CDR3 in DNA: TGCAGTACGACCCCCGCAGGCACTAGCAATCAGTGGCCCCAGCATTTT. It specifies CSTTPAGTSNQWPQHF.

The V and J genes are TRBV11-2 and TRBJ2-1; 14 bases fit TRBD2. Trimming removed 8 bases from V and 6 bases from J; junction bases left unmatched: 3. This CDR3 region has 14 residues. CDR1 and CDR2 (germline): SGHAT, FQNNGV. CDR3 protein: CASLGLAGVNEQFF. CDR3 coding DNA: TGTGCCAGCCTGGGACTAGCGGGAGTCAATGAGCAGTTCTTC.

This clonotype showed up many times. The V gene is TRBV5-6, the J gene TRBJ2-7; tentatively, D is TRBD2 (5 bases). The CDR3 is 14 amino acids. In germline, CDR1 is SGHDT, CDR2 YYEEEE. Trimming removed 0 bases from V and 4 bases from J, with 11 bases in between. DNA of the CDR3: TGTGCCAGCAGCTTGGGAGGGCCGGTGTACGAGCAGTACTTC. Translated: CASSLGGPVYEQYF.

This clonotype came up a few times. The chain links TRBV5-6 to TRBJ1-5; 9 nucleotides agree with TRBD1. Per germline, CDR1 SGHDT and CDR2 YYEEEE. The CDR3 has 16 amino acids. With 0 bases clipped from V and 6 bases from J, the junction kept 7 bases outside the gene matches. Here the CDR3 DNA reads TGTGCCAGCAGCTTGGCAGGAGGGACAGGGTTTCAGCCCCAGCATTTT. Its protein product is CASSLAGGTGFQPQHF. Drawing the rest from reference TRBV5-6 and TRBJ1-5, the complete variable domain is DAGVTQSPTHLIKTRGQQVTLRCSPKSGHDTVSWYQQALGQGPQFIFQYYEEEERQRGNFPDRFSGHQFPNYSSELNVNALLLGDSALYLCASSLAGGTGFQPQHFGDGTRLSIL.

Comments on this clonotype: This may be a read error: a much more frequent sequence differs by one nucleotide. The chain links TRBV9 to TRBJ2-1, with D perhaps matching TRBD2 (5 bases). CDR3 length equals 17 residues. CDR1 and CDR2 from the germline V gene are SGDLS and YYNGEE. The CDR3 DNA follows: TGTGCCAGCAGCTTAGCGTCCCAAGAGAGCTCCTACAATGAGCAGCTCTTC. Protein sequence: CASSLASQESSYNEQLF.

A word on this clonotype: A much larger clone lies one base from this, so it may be a read error. V usage is TRBV19 and J usage is TRBJ1-3; TRBD1 matches 9 bases. Per germline, CDR1 LNHDA and CDR2 SQIVND (reference sequence). The CDR3 contains 16 residues. The DNA for the CDR3 is TGTGCCAGTAGTTCTGGACAGGGGAAGGCTGGAAACACCGTATATTTT. It encodes CASSSGQGKAGNTVYF.

This clonotype was found many times. The chain recombines TRBV27 with TRBJ2-3; 7 bases are a match to TRBD2. Trimming at V came to 6 bases and at J to 10 bases, leaving 7 bases not matched to a gene. CDR3 size: 12 residues. Germline V lookup: CDR1 MNHEY, CDR2 SMNVEV (reference sequence). CDR3 sequence reads: CASSPRGEAQYF. DNA for the CDR3: TGTGCCAGCAGCCCCCGGGGGGAGGCGCAGTATTTT.

In this sample, this clonotype turned up many times. V and J are TRBV12-3 or TRBV12-4 and TRBJ2-1; TRBD2 agrees at 9 bases. Trimming removed 7 bases from V and 10 bases from J; junction bases left unmatched: 5. CDR3 length equals 12 residues. DNA for the CDR3: TGTGCCAGCACCTTTAGCGGGAGCGAGCAGTTCTTC. It translates to CASTFSGSEQFF.

This clonotype was seen ten or more times. The V gene is TRBV27, the J gene TRBJ1-2; D unresolved. The CDR3 covers 9 residues. Trimming took off 5 bases at V and 8 bases at J, with 3 bases between the two ends. Germline values: CDR1 MNHEY, CDR2 SMNVEV (reference sequence). The CDR3 DNA is TGTGCCAGCAGTCCCGGCTACACCTTC. Residues: CASSPGYTF.

This clonotype was detected many times. The J gene is TRBJ2-5, the V gene TRBV11-2; tentatively, D is TRBD1 or TRBD2 (5 bases each). Germline V gene lookup returns CDR1 SGHAT and CDR2 FQNNGV. V was clipped by 2 bases and J by 5 bases, with 9 bases between them. The CDR3 is 13 amino acids. The CDR3 coding sequence is TGTGCCAGCAGCTTACCCGGGGCTGAGACCCAGTACTTC. As protein: CASSLPGAETQYF.

The sample holds many counts of this clonotype. The chain combines TRBV6-5 with TRBJ2-1; TRBD2 matches 7 bases. With V trimmed by 5 bases and J by 5 bases, 9 bases remained unmatched. The germline CDR1 and CDR2 sequences are MNHEY and SVGAGI. The CDR3 length is 15 residues. CDR3 protein: CASSTQRDGNNEQFF. CDR3 sequence (DNA): TGTGCCAGCAGTACACAGCGGGATGGTAACAATGAGCAGTTCTTC.

This clonotype was seen many times. The CDR3 nucleotides read TGTGCCAGCAGTCCGGACTCCCTCAGCACAGATACGCAGTATTTT. Its translation is CASSPDSLSTDTQYF. The chain has TRBV6-1 and TRBJ2-3, with a possible D match to TRBD2 (5 bases). This CDR3 has 15 residues. Trimming removed 5 bases at V and 0 bases at J, with 12 bases between. Germline V gene lookup returns CDR1 MNHNS and CDR2 SASEGT.

Comment on this clonotype: The junction shows a germline mismatch at one end, possibly a read error. The chain is built from TRBV2 and TRBJ2-3; 10 bases map to TRBD2. CDR1 is SNHLY and CDR2 is FYNNEI in the germline V gene. The CDR3 extends over 20 amino acids. Here the CDR3 reads CASGDFRLAGVSGITDTQYF. The CDR3 nucleotides read TGTGCCAGCGGTGATTTTCGCCTAGCGGGAGTGTCAGGTATCACAGATACGCAGTATTTT.

This clonotype was observed many times. This rearrangement joins TRBV12-3 or TRBV12-4 to TRBJ2-3, with 7 bases matching TRBD2. CDR3 length: 13 residues. The trim removed 6 bases at V and 4 bases at J, leaving 4 bases unmatched. The CDR3 is CASRGREADTQYF. The DNA of the CDR3 is TGTGCCAGCAGGGGGAGGGAAGCAGATACGCAGTATTTT.

This clonotype was counted many times. V and J are TRBV6-5 and TRBJ2-7; a weak D match, TRBD2 (5 bases). CDR1 is MNHEY and CDR2 is SVGAGI in the germline V gene. Deletions cut 6 bases from V and 5 bases from J, with 17 bases between. The CDR3 loop spans 14 amino acids. In nucleotides, the CDR3 is TGTGCCAGCAGGCCCGGGGTAGCGAGAGACGAGCAGTACTTC. Translation: CASRPGVARDEQYF.

This clonotype has a count of ten or more. The CDR3 DNA is TGTGCCAGCAGGCCAACCGTGACAGAGGGAGGCTACACCTTC. Amino acids: CASRPTVTEGGYTF. The chain combines TRBV2 with TRBJ1-2, with D possibly being TRBD1 (5 bases). Deletions cut 6 bases from V and 8 bases from J, with 19 bases between. Germline V CDR1 and CDR2: SNHLY, FYNNEI. The CDR3 consists of 14 residues. The whole variable domain, filled in from reference TRBV2 and TRBJ1-2, reads EPEVTQTPSHQVTQMGQEVILRCVPISNHLYFYWYRQILGQKVEFLVSFYNNEISEKSEIFDDQFSVERPDGSNFTLKIRSTKLEDSAMYFCASRPTVTEGGYTFGSGTRLTVV.

This clonotype was seen a handful of times. The chain carries TRBV7-2 and TRBJ1-5; perhaps TRBD1 as D (5 bases). The V gene's germline CDR1 is SGHTA and CDR2 FQGNSA. This CDR3 contains 14 residues. V lost 4 bases to trimming and J lost 5 bases, with 12 bases between them. In nucleotides, the CDR3 is TGTGCCAGCAGCTCAGGACCGGGGCATCAGCCCCAGCATTTT. It specifies CASSSGPGHQPQHF.

There are many counts of this clonotype. This chain connects TRBV10-3 to TRBJ2-7, with D unresolved. Germline values: CDR1 ENHRY, CDR2 SYGVKD. This CDR3 is 12 amino acids long. Trimming cost V 11 bases and J 1 base, with 12 bases left between them. CDR3: CASKTDSYEQYF. The CDR3 bases are TGTGCCTCCAAGACCGATTCCTACGAGCAGTACTTC.